This passage covers 18 T cell receptor beta chains from one sample sequenced in a study of beta chain features in type 1 diabetes. Regarding the study as a whole: When Type 1 diabetes patients were examined, their TCRB CDR3s proved moderately but significantly shorter in all four CD4+ subsets.

These receptors' targets are unknown. The authors reverse transcribed all of the isolated RNA, so sequencing captured expressed TCRB transcripts. Generated by immunoSEQ multiplex PCR, the TCRdb table keeps only in-frame clones and is missing some. Here the sample spans 300,000 to 350,000 clones, about 13% being singletons. Sequences were obtained from naive CD4+ T cells from blood. The receptors shown here come from a woman aged 18-29 years with type 1 diabetes.

V usage is TRBV30 and J usage is TRBJ2-1, with 9 bases identical to TRBD2. Germline assignment: CDR1 GTSNPN and CDR2 SVGIG (reference sequence). This CDR3 is 18 amino acids long. V dropped 0 bases and J dropped 3; count of bases not matched to a gene: 12. CDR3 residues: CAWSVRLFSGSIYNEQFF. The CDR3 coding sequence is TGTGCCTGGAGTGTACGTCTTTTTAGCGGGAGTATCTACAATGAGCAGTTCTTC.

The V and J genes are TRBV28 and TRBJ2-6; D may be TRBD2 (5 bases). Trimming cost V 8 bases and J 0 bases, with 17 bases left between them. Germline V lookup: CDR1 MDHEN, CDR2 SYDVKM. The CDR3 consists of 17 residues. The CDR3 bases are TGTGCCAGCCGGCGGGCGCTACCGATCTCTGGGGCCAACGTCCTGACTTTC. The encoded protein is CASRRALPISGANVLTF. Filled out from reference TRBV28 and TRBJ2-6, the complete variable domain reads DVKVTQSSRYLVKRTGEKVFLECVQDMDHENMFWYRQDPGLGLRLIYFSYDVKMKEKGDIPEGYSVSREKKERFSLILESASTNQTSMYLCASRRALPISGANVLTFGAGSRLTVL.

The CDR3 DNA reads as TGTGCCAGCAGTGAATCGGGACAGCAGAACACTGAAGCTTTCTTT. It encodes CASSESGQQNTEAFF. This sequence joins TRBV25-1 and TRBJ1-1, with 7 positions matching TRBD1. The CDR3 runs to 15 residues. Germline CDR1 MGHDK, CDR2 SYGVNS. With 1 base clipped from V and 1 base from J, the junction kept 3 bases outside the gene matches.

This rearrangement joins TRBV18 to TRBJ1-1, with 9 bases lining up with TRBD1. V dropped 3 bases and J dropped 2; count of bases not matched to a gene: 4. The CDR3 extends over 15 amino acids. Germline-derived CDR1 and CDR2 are KGHSH and LQKENI. CDR3: CASSPPGQGNTEAFF. In DNA, the CDR3 is TGTGCCAGCTCACCTCCGGGACAGGGAAACACTGAAGCTTTCTTT.

The chain has TRBV4-1 and TRBJ2-4; D is perhaps TRBD1 (5 bases). CDR3 length: 16 amino acids. Germline loops: CDR1 MGHRA, CDR2 YSYEKL. Trimming removed 5 bases at V and 0 bases at J, with 14 bases between. CDR3 amino acids: CASSSRQSQAKNIQYF. The CDR3 DNA follows: TGCGCCAGCAGCTCCCGACAGAGTCAAGCCAAAAACATTCAGTACTTC.

This clone has a handful of counts. This chain uses TRBV5-1 with TRBJ2-2; 9 positions match TRBD1. Germline CDR1 SGHRS, CDR2 YFSETQ. V trimming: 4 bases; J trimming: 3 bases; junction bases outside the gene matches: 1. The CDR3 has 14 amino acids. This CDR3 is CASSRDRDTGELFF. The DNA for the CDR3 is TGCGCCAGCAGCCGGGACAGGGACACCGGGGAGCTGTTTTTT.

The chain uses TRBV30 and TRBJ2-1; TRBD2 matches at 12 bases. This CDR3 has 14 residues. Germline V gene data show CDR1 as GTSNPN and CDR2 as SVGIG (reference sequence). With 5 bases clipped from V and 12 bases from J, the junction kept 11 bases outside the gene matches. The CDR3 DNA follows: TGTGCCTGGTCCGGGACTAGCGGGTCCCAGGGGCAGTTCTTC. It translates to CAWSGTSGSQGQFF. Based on the CDR3 plus reference TRBV30 and TRBJ2-1, the full variable domain is SQTIHQWPATLVQPVGSPLSLECTVEGTSNPNLYWYRQAAGRGLQLLFYSVGIGQISSEVPQNLSASRPQDRQFILSSKKLLLSDSGFYLCAWSGTSGSQGQFFGPGTRLTVL.

There are a few counts of this clone. The gene calls are TRBV6-5 and TRBJ2-3; D not resolved. The CDR3 runs 13 residues. Germline V gives CDR1 MNHEY, CDR2 SVGAGI. V was cut by 10 bases and J by 2 bases, with 13 bases left in between. The CDR3 DNA follows: TGTGCCACCACTGAACAGCACACAGATACGCAGTATTTT. Amino acids: CATTEQHTDTQYF.

This clone has just a few counts. V gene TRBV2 combines with J gene TRBJ1-4, with D perhaps matching TRBD1 (6 bases). Germline-derived CDR1 and CDR2 are SNHLY and FYNNEI. V lost 5 bases and J lost 11, with 12 bases in between. The CDR3 spans 12 residues. CDR3 nucleotides: TGTGCCAGCAGTTATACAGGGAAGAAACTGTTTTTT. This codes for CASSYTGKKLFF.

This chain connects TRBV7-8 to TRBJ1-5, with D possibly being TRBD1 (5 bases). CDR3 size: 16 residues. With 5 bases removed from V and 0 bases from J, the gap between germline ends came to 14 bases. Germline lookup yields CDR1 SGHVS and CDR2 FQNEAQ. The CDR3 protein is CASSAKAGGSNQPQHF. The CDR3 DNA reads as TGTGCCAGCAGCGCCAAAGCCGGGGGTAGCAATCAGCCCCAGCATTTT.

The chain joins TRBV25-1 to TRBJ2-1, with D unclear. The V end was cut by 3 bases, the J end by 0 bases, with 9 bases between. The CDR3 is 15 amino acids. The germline V gene encodes CDR1 MGHDK and CDR2 SYGVNS. CDR3 nucleotide sequence: TGTGCCAGCAGTGATCTGTGGAGCTCCTACAATGAGCAGTTCTTC. Translating it yields CASSDLWSSYNEQFF.

This clone was found a few times. CDR3 in amino acids: CASSGVAGVVGTDTQYF. CDR3 bases: TGTGCCAGCAGCGGAGTAGCGGGAGTAGTTGGAACAGATACGCAGTATTTT. The V gene is TRBV5-4, the J gene TRBJ2-3; TRBD2 agrees at 9 bases. Trimming took 4 bases from V and 3 from J; bases not matched to a gene: 12. CDR1 and CDR2 (germline): SGHNT, YYREEE (reference sequence). The CDR3 totals 17 residues.

The chain uses TRBV28 and TRBJ2-5; 8 positions agree with TRBD1. CDR1 and CDR2 from the germline V gene are MDHEN and SYDVKM. The CDR3 loop spans 14 amino acids. The V gene end was trimmed by 5 bases and the J gene end by 4 bases; junction bases not matched to a gene: 6. CDR3 residues: CASSRLDRVETQYF. The CDR3 DNA follows: TGTGCCAGCAGTCGATTGGACAGGGTAGAGACCCAGTACTTC.

This clone turned up a few times. The chain joins TRBV25-1 to TRBJ2-1; 9 bases are shared with TRBD1. This CDR3 is 15 amino acids long. Germline V lookup: CDR1 MGHDK, CDR2 SYGVNS. Trimming cost V 7 bases and J 7 bases; bases outside gene matches: 11. CDR3 sequence (DNA): TGTGCCAGCAATCCGGACAGGGGAAGTTGGAATGAGCAGTTCTTC. Protein: CASNPDRGSWNEQFF.

In its sample, this clone was seen a few times. The rearrangement joins TRBV5-1 to TRBJ2-7, with a tentative D call TRBD1 (5 bases). Per the germline V gene, CDR1 is SGHRS and CDR2 is YFSETQ. This CDR3 has 15 residues. Trimming removed 0 bases from V and 2 bases from J, with 12 bases in between. The CDR3 sequence is CASSLGSGHTYEQYV. The CDR3 coding sequence is TGCGCCAGCAGCTTGGGGTCAGGACACACCTACGAGCAGTACGTC.

This chain uses TRBV4-2 with TRBJ2-1, with 12 nucleotides matching TRBD2. With V trimmed by 2 bases and J by 0 bases, 5 bases remained unmatched. Germline V gene data show CDR1 as LGHNA and CDR2 as YNFKEQ. This CDR3 is built from 18 residues. Here the CDR3 DNA reads TGTGCCAGCAGCCAACCTAGCGGGAGGGGAAGCTCCTACAATGAGCAGTTCTTC. This translates into CASSQPSGRGSSYNEQFF.

This clone was counted many times. This chain links TRBV23-1 with TRBJ2-7; D is uncertain. TRBV23-1 is treated as an ORF (open reading frame) with a function not yet certain. The V and J ends lost 6 bases and 6 bases respectively, with 6 bases between them. This CDR3 is 10 amino acids long. The CDR3 region has the DNA TGCGCCAGCAGACGACTCGAGCAGTACTTC. Its protein is CASRRLEQYF.

This clone has just a few counts. The chain joins TRBV30 to TRBJ2-4; D gene ambiguous. This CDR3 contains 15 residues. Trimming pared 4 bases from V and 0 bases from J, leaving 13 bases between. The V gene's germline CDR1 is GTSNPN and CDR2 SVGIG (reference sequence). CDR3 sequence reads: CAWTGSLLAKNIQYF. The CDR3 bases are TGTGCCTGGACGGGTTCATTACTAGCCAAAAACATTCAGTACTTC.